The present TCR delta chain was sequenced within a study of human gamma delta and Vdelta1 T cells (dated 2018 in TCRdb). For context, the study as a whole: The study examined Delta One T cells, which are Vd1+ gamma-delta T cells, as cytotoxic effectors against acute myeloid leukemia. What the work shows at the level of the full study, not this receptor alone: According to the report, Delta One T cells were polyclonal and showed broad cytotoxic targeting of acute myeloid leukemia.

The library came from PCR. Data came from an Illumina MiSeq. TCRdb called clones from the public reads with CATT, and repeated DNA sequences were later combined into one row. The sample has several thousand delta-chain clones on record, over 30% of them singletons. About 6% of the sample is taken by the ten largest. With respect to this clone: This clone's antigen is unknown. Base-call qualities are not available, and no considerably larger clone is one nucleotide away.

From cysteine to phenylalanine, the CDR3 is 21 amino acids long. Only the CDR3 DNA stays, 63 bases, in frame from base 1. Trimming takes 3 bases off V and 0 bases off J; junction bases not matched to a gene: 18. As encoded in the germline V gene, CDR1 is TSWWSYY while CDR2 is QGS. The rearranged segments are TRDV1 and TRDJ1; 11 nucleotides in the junction match TRDD3. The sequence derives from a human donor in good health. Sequencing used Vdelta1 gamma-delta T cells from blood grown in culture (DOT cells). Explained via the paper, the cell subset or site label denotes: Delta One T cells, in vitro expanded/differentiated Vd1+ gamma-delta T cells. The CDR3 region has the sequence CALGEIRRDPLGDNDTDKLIF. The sequence in DNA is TGTGCTCTTGGGGAGATTCGGCGAGATCCACTGGGGGATAATGACACCGATAAACTCATCTTT.